A selection of T cell receptor beta chains follows, all from one sample in a study of metastatic and nonmetastatic thyroid tumors. Through MiXCR, TCRdb re-clonotyped the PCR reads. The table has roughly 4,900 clones, roughly 27% seen once. Material: adjacent normal tissue. Every receptor here comes from a female donor with papillary thyroid cancer or a benign thyroid nodule (not recorded which). Some clones in this sample may be carry-over from other donors' samples. Each CDR3 is given with its conserved first and last residue. A D gene is named only where the DNA matches it firmly. Clone size is stated in some rows and not others, as once, few, many or a class when expanded.

v_gene: TRBV28
j_gene: TRBJ2-5
d_gene: NA
abundance: NA
CDR3aa: CASTVGGERTQYF
CDR3nt: TGTGCCAGCACCGTTGGGGGTGAACGGACCCAGTACTTC

v_gene: TRBV6-4
j_gene: TRBJ2-3
d_gene: NA
abundance: few
CDR3aa: CASSVTEKDTQYF
CDR3nt: TGTGCCAGCAGTGTTACAGAAAAGGATACGCAGTATTTT

v_gene: TRBV5-1
j_gene: TRBJ2-7
d_gene: TRBD2
abundance: medium-sized
CDR3aa: CASSDTSGSGEQYF
CDR3nt: TGCGCCAGCTCTGATACTAGCGGGAGTGGCGAGCAGTACTTC

v_gene: TRBV27
j_gene: TRBJ1-5
d_gene: NA
abundance: NA
CDR3aa: CASSSMGSEPHHF
CDR3nt: TGTGCCAGCAGTTCCATGGGGTCGGAGCCCCATCATTTT

v_gene: TRBV20-1
j_gene: TRBJ1-2
d_gene: TRBD1
abundance: once
CDR3aa: CSAITGQTNYGYTF
CDR3nt: TGCAGTGCCATTACGGGACAGACTAACTATGGCTACACCTTC

v_gene: TRBV28
j_gene: TRBJ2-7
d_gene: TRBD2
abundance: NA
CDR3aa: CAGRPRGLAAGYEQYF
CDR3nt: TGTGCCGGCAGGCCAAGGGGACTAGCAGCCGGCTACGAGCAGTACTTC

v_gene: TRBV20-1
j_gene: TRBJ2-7
d_gene: TRBD2
abundance: NA
CDR3aa: CSAREAGAGGTYEQYF
CDR3nt: TGCAGTGCTAGGGAGGCTGGCGCGGGAGGAACGTACGAGCAGTACTTC

v_gene: TRBV12-3/TRBV12-4
j_gene: TRBJ2-7
d_gene: NA
abundance: few
CDR3aa: CASSQKGHGFYEQYF
CDR3nt: TGTGCCAGCAGTCAAAAGGGGCACGGATTCTACGAGCAGTACTTC

v_gene: TRBV6-1
j_gene: TRBJ2-2
d_gene: NA
abundance: few
CDR3aa: CASSEINTGELFF
CDR3nt: TGTGCCAGCAGCGAGATAAACACCGGGGAGCTGTTTTTT

v_gene: TRBV2
j_gene: TRBJ1-5
d_gene: NA
abundance: NA
CDR3aa: CASSVTHSNQPQHF
CDR3nt: TGTGCCAGCAGTGTTACCCATAGCAATCAGCCCCAGCATTTT

v_gene: TRBV20-1
j_gene: TRBJ2-5
d_gene: TRBD2
abundance: medium-sized
CDR3aa: CSANGLDQETQYF
CDR3nt: TGCAGTGCTAACGGACTAGACCAAGAGACCCAGTACTTC

v_gene: TRBV4-3
j_gene: TRBJ2-3
d_gene: NA
abundance: NA
CDR3aa: CASSQQAWRKVTQYF
CDR3nt: TGCGCCAGCAGCCAGCAAGCCTGGCGAAAGGTTACGCAGTATTTT

v_gene: TRBV28
j_gene: TRBJ1-6
d_gene: NA
abundance: NA
CDR3aa: CASSRYGNSPLHF
CDR3nt: TGTGCCAGCTCCCGGTACGGTAATTCTCCCCTCCACTTT

v_gene: TRBV6-5
j_gene: TRBJ1-2
d_gene: TRBD1
abundance: NA
CDR3aa: CASSTRQGNYGYTF
CDR3nt: TGTGCCAGCAGTACCCGACAGGGCAACTATGGCTACACCTTC

v_gene: TRBV5-8
j_gene: TRBJ2-1
d_gene: TRBD1
abundance: many
CDR3aa: CVSSLGGTGTNNEQFF
CDR3nt: TGTGTCAGCAGCTTGGGGGGGACAGGGACGAACAATGAGCAGTTCTTC

v_gene: TRBV19
j_gene: TRBJ1-1
d_gene: TRBD1
abundance: NA
CDR3aa: CASTRGQGALRNTEAFF
CDR3nt: TGTGCCAGTACCAGGGGACAGGGGGCCCTCAGGAACACTGAAGCTTTCTTT

v_gene: TRBV29-1
j_gene: TRBJ2-3
d_gene: TRBD2
abundance: medium-sized
CDR3aa: CSVGGGRGATDTQYF
CDR3nt: TGCAGCGTTGGGGGCGGGAGAGGGGCAACAGATACGCAGTATTTT

v_gene: TRBV15
j_gene: TRBJ2-1
d_gene: NA
abundance: NA
CDR3aa: CATGTSIYNEQFF
CDR3nt: TGTGCCACTGGTACTTCCATTTACAATGAGCAGTTCTTC

v_gene: TRBV5-1
j_gene: TRBJ2-7
d_gene: TRBD1
abundance: NA
CDR3aa: CASSSQGVGQGNEQYF
CDR3nt: TGCGCCAGCAGCTCGCAGGGTGTAGGACAGGGGAACGAGCAGTACTTC

v_gene: TRBV7-9
j_gene: TRBJ2-1
d_gene: NA
abundance: many
CDR3aa: CASSQEMGYNEQFF
CDR3nt: TGTGCCAGCAGCCAAGAGATGGGCTACAATGAGCAGTTCTTC

v_gene: TRBV11-2
j_gene: TRBJ1-2
d_gene: NA
abundance: NA
CDR3aa: CASSQGYGYTF
CDR3nt: TGTGCCAGCAGTCAAGGGTATGGCTACACCTTC

v_gene: TRBV5-1
j_gene: TRBJ1-3
d_gene: NA
abundance: few
CDR3aa: CASSLGGPGTGNTIYF
CDR3nt: TGCGCCAGCAGCTTGGGCGGTCCTGGGACAGGAAACACCATATATTTT

v_gene: TRBV20-1
j_gene: TRBJ1-6
d_gene: NA
abundance: medium-sized
CDR3aa: CSARVTGVNNSPLHF
CDR3nt: TGCAGTGCTAGAGTAACAGGCGTCAATAATTCACCCCTCCACTTT

v_gene: TRBV20-1
j_gene: TRBJ1-1
d_gene: TRBD1
abundance: NA
CDR3aa: CSARATGAINTETFF
CDR3nt: TGCAGTGCTAGGGCGACAGGGGCTATCAACACTGAAACTTTCTTT

v_gene: TRBV20-1
j_gene: TRBJ2-5
d_gene: TRBD2
abundance: medium-sized
CDR3aa: CSAGAPGRVGRPETQYF
CDR3nt: TGCAGTGCTGGGGCTCCTGGGAGGGTAGGCCGCCCAGAGACCCAGTACTTC

v_gene: TRBV5-1
j_gene: TRBJ2-1
d_gene: NA
abundance: NA
CDR3aa: CASSLARQNEQFF
CDR3nt: TGCGCCAGCAGCTTGGCCCGGCAGAATGAGCAGTTCTTC

v_gene: TRBV11-2
j_gene: TRBJ1-1
d_gene: NA
abundance: NA
CDR3aa: CASARTENTEAFF
CDR3nt: TGTGCCAGCGCTCGGACGGAGAACACTGAAGCTTTCTTT

v_gene: TRBV20-1
j_gene: TRBJ2-7
d_gene: TRBD2
abundance: NA
CDR3aa: CSASPGTSGGEQYF
CDR3nt: TGCAGTGCTAGCCCCGGGACTAGCGGGGGGGAGCAGTACTTC

v_gene: TRBV6-2/TRBV6-3
j_gene: TRBJ1-1
d_gene: NA
abundance: few
CDR3aa: CASIFLRGTSGNTEAFF
CDR3nt: TGTGCCAGCATTTTTCTGAGGGGGACAAGTGGTAACACTGAAGCTTTCTTT

v_gene: TRBV3-1
j_gene: TRBJ1-2
d_gene: TRBD1
abundance: NA
CDR3aa: CASSQVGGSGYTF
CDR3nt: TGTGCCAGCAGCCAAGTAGGGGGCAGTGGCTACACCTTC

v_gene: TRBV28
j_gene: TRBJ2-7
d_gene: NA
abundance: NA
CDR3aa: CASSLGGASYEQYF
CDR3nt: TGTGCCAGCAGCTTAGGGGGGGCCTCCTACGAGCAGTACTTC

v_gene: TRBV2
j_gene: TRBJ2-6
d_gene: NA
abundance: NA
CDR3aa: CASTVPGANVLTF
CDR3nt: TGTGCCAGCACCGTTCCGGGGGCCAACGTCCTGACTTTC

v_gene: TRBV12-3/TRBV12-4
j_gene: TRBJ1-1
d_gene: NA
abundance: few
CDR3aa: CASSLDTKSEAFF
CDR3nt: TGTGCCAGCAGTTTAGATACGAAGTCTGAAGCTTTCTTT

v_gene: TRBV20-1
j_gene: TRBJ2-7
d_gene: TRBD2
abundance: NA
CDR3aa: CSASPGTSGGEQYF
CDR3nt: TGCAGTGCTAGCCCCGGGACTAGCGGTGGGGAGCAGTACTTC

v_gene: TRBV11-3
j_gene: TRBJ2-7
d_gene: NA
abundance: NA
CDR3aa: CASSPRTQPQYEQYF
CDR3nt: TGTGCCAGCAGCCCCAGGACCCAACCTCAATACGAGCAGTACTTC

v_gene: TRBV6-1
j_gene: TRBJ1-2
d_gene: NA
abundance: few
CDR3aa: CASRQGFNYGYTF
CDR3nt: TGTGCCAGCAGGCAGGGTTTTAACTATGGCTACACCTTC

v_gene: TRBV15
j_gene: TRBJ1-1
d_gene: NA
abundance: few
CDR3aa: CATSSSYRDGNTEAFF
CDR3nt: TGTGCCACCAGCTCGAGCTACAGGGATGGGAACACTGAAGCTTTCTTT

v_gene: TRBV7-6
j_gene: TRBJ2-3
d_gene: NA
abundance: NA
CDR3aa: CASSQGDTQYF
CDR3nt: TGTGCCAGCAGCCAGGGAGATACGCAGTATTTT

v_gene: TRBV2
j_gene: TRBJ1-1
d_gene: TRBD1
abundance: NA
CDR3aa: CASSLDRGGTEAFF
CDR3nt: TGTGCCAGCAGTTTGGACAGGGGGGGAACTGAAGCTTTCTTT

v_gene: TRBV27
j_gene: TRBJ2-7
d_gene: NA
abundance: NA
CDR3aa: CASSLRRGYEQYF
CDR3nt: TGTGCCAGCAGTTTACGCAGGGGCTACGAGCAGTACTTC

v_gene: TRBV7-3
j_gene: TRBJ1-2
d_gene: NA
abundance: few
CDR3aa: CASSNGGGYTF
CDR3nt: TGTGCCAGCAGCAACGGGGGTGGCTACACCTTC

v_gene: TRBV20-1
j_gene: TRBJ1-1
d_gene: NA
abundance: medium-sized
CDR3aa: CSAEEPNTEAFF
CDR3nt: TGCAGTGCTGAGGAGCCGAACACTGAAGCTTTCTTT

v_gene: TRBV6-1
j_gene: TRBJ2-7
d_gene: TRBD2
abundance: few
CDR3aa: CASGSLVAGGSYYEQYF
CDR3nt: TGTGCCAGTGGTTCTTTGGTAGCGGGAGGGTCATACTACGAGCAGTACTTC

v_gene: TRBV11-2
j_gene: TRBJ2-7
d_gene: NA
abundance: NA
CDR3aa: CASSLDEGRNIGQYF
CDR3nt: TGTGCCAGCAGCTTAGACGAGGGGCGCAATATTGGGCAGTACTTC

v_gene: TRBV6-1
j_gene: TRBJ2-2
d_gene: NA
abundance: NA
CDR3aa: CASGVRRGSCGELFF
CDR3nt: TGTGCCAGCGGTGTACGGCGTGGATCCTGCGGGGAGCTGTTTTTT

v_gene: TRBV28
j_gene: TRBJ1-2
d_gene: TRBD1
abundance: few
CDR3aa: CASSADRGIYGYTF
CDR3nt: TGTGCCAGCAGTGCAGACAGGGGGATCTATGGCTACACCTTC

v_gene: TRBV7-3
j_gene: TRBJ2-2
d_gene: NA
abundance: NA
CDR3aa: CASSLTGSFTGELFF
CDR3nt: TGTGCCAGCAGCTTAACAGGGAGCTTCACCGGGGAGCTGTTTTTT

v_gene: TRBV6-2/TRBV6-3
j_gene: TRBJ2-3
d_gene: NA
abundance: NA
CDR3aa: CASSLTSGESDTQYF
CDR3nt: TGTGCCAGCAGCTTAACCTCGGGAGAGTCAGATACGCAGTATTTT

v_gene: TRBV6-1
j_gene: TRBJ1-1
d_gene: TRBD1
abundance: NA
CDR3aa: CASSARTGVTEAFF
CDR3nt: TGTGCCAGCAGTGCCCGGACAGGGGTTACTGAAGCTTTCTTT

v_gene: TRBV25-1
j_gene: TRBJ1-6
d_gene: TRBD1
abundance: medium-sized
CDR3aa: CASRGQGLESPLHF
CDR3nt: TGTGCCAGCAGAGGACAGGGCCTAGAATCACCCCTCCACTTT

v_gene: TRBV29-1
j_gene: TRBJ1-2
d_gene: NA
abundance: medium-sized
CDR3aa: CSVATGSLYGYTF
CDR3nt: TGCAGCGTAGCGACAGGCTCACTCTATGGCTACACCTTC

v_gene: TRBV24-1
j_gene: TRBJ2-5
d_gene: NA
abundance: medium-sized
CDR3aa: CATSDSGGGWETQYF
CDR3nt: TGTGCCACCAGTGATAGCGGTGGAGGGTGGGAGACCCAGTACTTC

v_gene: TRBV7-3
j_gene: TRBJ2-2
d_gene: NA
abundance: medium-sized
CDR3aa: CASRQGRGELFF
CDR3nt: TGTGCCAGCAGGCAGGGGCGCGGGGAGCTGTTTTTT

v_gene: TRBV5-1
j_gene: TRBJ2-2
d_gene: TRBD2
abundance: NA
CDR3aa: CASSLNLAGYTGELFF
CDR3nt: TGCGCCAGCAGCCTTAATCTAGCGGGGTACACCGGGGAGCTGTTTTTT

v_gene: TRBV9
j_gene: TRBJ1-4
d_gene: TRBD1
abundance: few
CDR3aa: CASSLRGDRVGEKLFF
CDR3nt: TGTGCCAGCAGCCTCAGGGGCGACAGGGTGGGTGAAAAACTGTTTTTT

v_gene: TRBV6-1
j_gene: TRBJ1-2
d_gene: NA
abundance: few
CDR3aa: CASSERGVYGYTF
CDR3nt: TGTGCCAGCAGTGAGAGGGGTGTCTATGGCTACACCTTC

v_gene: TRBV27
j_gene: TRBJ2-3
d_gene: TRBD2
abundance: few
CDR3aa: CASSLLGGGRNTQYF
CDR3nt: TGTGCCAGCAGTTTACTTGGCGGGGGGAGGAATACGCAGTATTTT

v_gene: TRBV7-9
j_gene: TRBJ1-4
d_gene: TRBD1
abundance: medium-sized
CDR3aa: CASSLDGTGGGKLFF
CDR3nt: TGTGCCAGCAGCTTAGACGGGACAGGGGGCGGAAAACTGTTTTTT

v_gene: TRBV10-3
j_gene: TRBJ2-1
d_gene: NA
abundance: once
CDR3aa: CAIRDVRRGAYNEQFF
CDR3nt: TGTGCCATCAGAGACGTCCGGAGAGGGGCATACAATGAGCAGTTCTTC

v_gene: TRBV27
j_gene: TRBJ2-7
d_gene: NA
abundance: large
CDR3aa: CASSLVTGRNYEQYF
CDR3nt: TGTGCCAGCAGTCTCGTGACAGGGAGGAACTACGAGCAGTACTTC